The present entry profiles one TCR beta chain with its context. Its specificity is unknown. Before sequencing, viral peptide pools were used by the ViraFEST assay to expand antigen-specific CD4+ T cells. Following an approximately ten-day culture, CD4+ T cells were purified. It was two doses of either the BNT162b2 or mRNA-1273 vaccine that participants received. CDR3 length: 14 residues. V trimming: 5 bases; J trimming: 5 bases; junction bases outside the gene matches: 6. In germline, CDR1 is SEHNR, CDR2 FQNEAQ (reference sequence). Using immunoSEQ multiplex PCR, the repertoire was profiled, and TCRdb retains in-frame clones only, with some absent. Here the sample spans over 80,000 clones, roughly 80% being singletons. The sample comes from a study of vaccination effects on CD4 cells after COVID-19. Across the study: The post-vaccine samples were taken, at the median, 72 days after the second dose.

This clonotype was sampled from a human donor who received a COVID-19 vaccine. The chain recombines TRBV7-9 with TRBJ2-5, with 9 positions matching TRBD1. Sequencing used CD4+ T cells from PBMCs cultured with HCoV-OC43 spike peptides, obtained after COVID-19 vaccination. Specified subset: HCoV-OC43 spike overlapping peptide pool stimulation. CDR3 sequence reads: CASSVQGAGETQYF. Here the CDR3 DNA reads TGTGCCAGCAGCGTACAGGGGGCCGGGGAGACCCAGTACTTC. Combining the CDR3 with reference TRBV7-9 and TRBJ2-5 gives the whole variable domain DTGVSQNPRHKITKRGQNVTFRCDPISEHNRLYWYRQTLGQGPEFLTYFQNEAQLEKSRLLSDRFSAERPKGSFSTLEIQRTEQGDSAMYLCASSVQGAGETQYFGPGTRLLVL.